The rows below give T cell receptor beta chains drawn from one sample of a study of T-cell memory formation after mild COVID-19. MiXCR, run by TCRdb on the 5' RACE reads, gives a single entry per CDR3 protein. The data hold 400,000 to 500,000 distinct CDR3 sequences, with more than 15% observed a single time. Sequenced sample: PBMCs or a T cell subset sorted from them (not recorded which). These receptors originate from a young man who had mild COVID-19 (a few samples of this study predate the infection). Cell type and time point are not known. CDR3s include the opening cysteine and the closing phenylalanine or tryptophan. Fields, in order: V gene, D gene, J gene, clone size, CDR3 DNA, CDR3 protein. D genes are given only for firm matches. Only some rows state a clone size, as once, few, many or a class for expanded clones.

V gene: TRBV5-5; D gene: -; J gene: TRBJ1-6; clone size: -; CDR3 DNA: TGTGCCAGCAGCTTACATGGTTCACCCCTCCACTTT; CDR3 protein: CASSLHGSPLHF
V gene: TRBV6-5; D gene: -; J gene: TRBJ1-1; clone size: -; CDR3 DNA: TGTGCCAGCAGCTCGACCGGGACGGGGGCTTTCTTT; CDR3 protein: CASSSTGTGAFF
V gene: TRBV7-9; D gene: TRBD1; J gene: TRBJ1-2; clone size: -; CDR3 DNA: TGTGCCAGCATCAAGGAACAGGGGGACTATGGCTACACCTTC; CDR3 protein: CASIKEQGDYGYTF
V gene: TRBV4-1; D gene: TRBD1; J gene: TRBJ1-4; clone size: -; CDR3 DNA: TGCGCCAGCACCCAAGTGCGGACAGGACGGTCGGAAAAACTGTTTTTT; CDR3 protein: CASTQVRTGRSEKLFF
V gene: TRBV27; D gene: TRBD1; J gene: TRBJ1-2; clone size: few; CDR3 DNA: TGTGCCAGCAGTTTGACAGGGGGTAATGGCTACACCTTC; CDR3 protein: CASSLTGGNGYTF
V gene: TRBV4-1; D gene: -; J gene: TRBJ1-1; clone size: many; CDR3 DNA: TGCGCCAGCAGCATAAACAGGGTCGGGAGACCTGGAGCTTTCTTT; CDR3 protein: CASSINRVGRPGAFF
V gene: TRBV28; D gene: TRBD1; J gene: TRBJ1-2; clone size: -; CDR3 DNA: TGTGCCAGCACACCGGGACAGGCTTCTAACTATGGCTACACCTTC; CDR3 protein: CASTPGQASNYGYTF
V gene: TRBV27; D gene: -; J gene: TRBJ2-3; clone size: few; CDR3 DNA: TGTGCCAGCAGTTTTCTGAAGACGGTCACAGATACGCAGTATTTT; CDR3 protein: CASSFLKTVTDTQYF
V gene: TRBV7-8; D gene: -; J gene: TRBJ2-6; clone size: few; CDR3 DNA: TGTGCCATCAAACTCGGCGGGGTTGGGGCCAACGTCCTGACTTTC; CDR3 protein: CAIKLGGVGANVLTF
V gene: TRBV7-6; D gene: TRBD2; J gene: TRBJ2-1; clone size: few; CDR3 DNA: TGTGCCAGCAGCCCTAGCGGGACCTCCTACAATGAGCAGTTCTTC; CDR3 protein: CASSPSGTSYNEQFF
V gene: TRBV4-3; D gene: -; J gene: TRBJ2-3; clone size: many; CDR3 DNA: TGCGCCAGCAGCCAAGTCATCGGCACGACGGATACGCAGTATTTT; CDR3 protein: CASSQVIGTTDTQYF
V gene: TRBV7-3; D gene: TRBD1; J gene: TRBJ1-1; clone size: -; CDR3 DNA: TGTGCCAGCAGCTCGGGACAGGGAGCGAACACTGAAGCTTTCTTT; CDR3 protein: CASSSGQGANTEAFF
V gene: TRBV7-3; D gene: TRBD2; J gene: TRBJ2-2; clone size: -; CDR3 DNA: TGTGCCAGCAGCCTCGAGGCTGCGGGGGTCGGCACCGGGGAGCTGTTTTTT; CDR3 protein: CASSLEAAGVGTGELFF
V gene: TRBV19; D gene: -; J gene: TRBJ1-5; clone size: -; CDR3 DNA: TGTGCCACCCAAAGGAGGCTGTCCGATCAGCCCCAGCATTTT; CDR3 protein: CATQRRLSDQPQHF
V gene: TRBV6-2/TRBV6-3; D gene: -; J gene: TRBJ2-1; clone size: -; CDR3 DNA: TGTGCCAGCAGGATTCTGGGGGGGGCGAGTGAGCAGTTCTTC; CDR3 protein: CASRILGGASEQFF
V gene: TRBV27; D gene: TRBD1; J gene: TRBJ2-1; clone size: few; CDR3 DNA: TGTGCCAGCAGTTACTTGGGACAGACCAATGAGCAGTTCTTC; CDR3 protein: CASSYLGQTNEQFF
V gene: TRBV6-5; D gene: -; J gene: TRBJ2-7; clone size: few; CDR3 DNA: TGTGCCAGCAAAGATCGAAAGGGGCAGTACTTC; CDR3 protein: CASKDRKGQYF
V gene: TRBV29-1; D gene: -; J gene: TRBJ2-1; clone size: few; CDR3 DNA: TGCAGCGTTGACCCAGGGTTGTATGAGCAGTTCTTC; CDR3 protein: CSVDPGLYEQFF
V gene: TRBV9; D gene: -; J gene: TRBJ1-2; clone size: -; CDR3 DNA: TGTGCCAGCAGCCCCGCAAGTGGGGATTATGGCTACACCTTC; CDR3 protein: CASSPASGDYGYTF
V gene: TRBV6-1; D gene: -; J gene: TRBJ2-5; clone size: -; CDR3 DNA: TGTGCCAGCAGCCGGGACAACCAAGAGGCCCAGTACTTC; CDR3 protein: CASSRDNQEAQYF
V gene: TRBV5-5; D gene: TRBD2; J gene: TRBJ2-2; clone size: few; CDR3 DNA: TGTGCCAGCAGCACGGAGAGCGGGGGGATCACCGGGGAGCTGTTTTTT; CDR3 protein: CASSTESGGITGELFF
V gene: TRBV4-1; D gene: TRBD1; J gene: TRBJ2-4; clone size: few; CDR3 DNA: TGCGCCAGCAGCCCCCTGCCGACAGGGGGCGCACACATTCAGTACTTC; CDR3 protein: CASSPLPTGGAHIQYF
V gene: TRBV11-2; D gene: -; J gene: TRBJ2-7; clone size: -; CDR3 DNA: TGTGCCAGCAGCCGGCTGGTGGTAGGGCAGTACTTC; CDR3 protein: CASSRLVVGQYF
V gene: TRBV27; D gene: -; J gene: TRBJ1-3; clone size: -; CDR3 DNA: TGTGCCAGCAGTTTAAAAGGATTCGCTGGAAACACCATATATTTT; CDR3 protein: CASSLKGFAGNTIYF
V gene: TRBV29-1; D gene: -; J gene: TRBJ2-5; clone size: -; CDR3 DNA: TGCAGCGTCGCGTGGGGGGCCGAGGAGACCCAGTACTTC; CDR3 protein: CSVAWGAEETQYF
V gene: TRBV19; D gene: -; J gene: TRBJ1-1; clone size: -; CDR3 DNA: TGTGCCAGTAGTATAGGTCTCCCGAACACTGAAGCTTTCTTT; CDR3 protein: CASSIGLPNTEAFF
V gene: TRBV6-2/TRBV6-3; D gene: -; J gene: TRBJ2-7; clone size: few; CDR3 DNA: TGTGCCAGCAGTGTGGACAGAGTGAGCTCCTACGAGCAGTACTTC; CDR3 protein: CASSVDRVSSYEQYF
V gene: TRBV9; D gene: -; J gene: TRBJ2-1; clone size: -; CDR3 DNA: TGTGCCAGCAGCGGGAGGACGGGCTCCTACAATGAGCAGTTCTTC; CDR3 protein: CASSGRTGSYNEQFF
V gene: TRBV7-9; D gene: -; J gene: TRBJ2-1; clone size: -; CDR3 DNA: TGTGCCAGCAGCTCAGGGCCCCTCGATGAGCAGTTCTTC; CDR3 protein: CASSSGPLDEQFF
V gene: TRBV10-3; D gene: TRBD1; J gene: TRBJ1-1; clone size: few; CDR3 DNA: TGTGCCATCAGTGTATTGGACAGGGCGATCACTGAAGCTTTCTTT; CDR3 protein: CAISVLDRAITEAFF
V gene: TRBV7-9; D gene: -; J gene: TRBJ1-6; clone size: -; CDR3 DNA: TGTGCCAGCAGCCCGAGCGGGATCGATAATTCACCCCTCCACTTT; CDR3 protein: CASSPSGIDNSPLHF
V gene: TRBV12-3/TRBV12-4; D gene: -; J gene: TRBJ2-7; clone size: -; CDR3 DNA: TGTGCCAGCAGTTTATCCCCCATCGAGCAGTACTTC; CDR3 protein: CASSLSPIEQYF
V gene: TRBV5-1; D gene: TRBD2; J gene: TRBJ2-1; clone size: -; CDR3 DNA: TGCGCCAGCAGCTTGGCGATCGGGACTAGCGTCTACAATGAGCAGTTCTTC; CDR3 protein: CASSLAIGTSVYNEQFF
V gene: TRBV4-2; D gene: -; J gene: TRBJ1-5; clone size: once; CDR3 DNA: TGTGCCAGCAGCCAAGGCAGGAGGGGGGGACCGATAAATCAGCCCCAGCATTTT; CDR3 protein: CASSQGRRGGPINQPQHF
V gene: TRBV30; D gene: -; J gene: TRBJ2-5; clone size: few; CDR3 DNA: TGTGCCTGGAGTGTACAGGGTTGGGAGACCCAGTACTTC; CDR3 protein: CAWSVQGWETQYF
V gene: TRBV5-4; D gene: -; J gene: TRBJ1-1; clone size: -; CDR3 DNA: TGTGCCAGCAGCTTGGCCGTTGTCAAGGGCACTGAAGCTTTCTTT; CDR3 protein: CASSLAVVKGTEAFF
V gene: TRBV18; D gene: -; J gene: TRBJ2-3; clone size: few; CDR3 DNA: TGTGCCAGCTCACCCCCGGGGGCGGGGTATAGAGATACGCAGTATTTT; CDR3 protein: CASSPPGAGYRDTQYF
V gene: TRBV7-3; D gene: TRBD1; J gene: TRBJ1-1; clone size: -; CDR3 DNA: TGTGCCAGCAGTTCGGACAGGGGGCTTGAAGCTTTCTTT; CDR3 protein: CASSSDRGLEAFF
V gene: TRBV12-3/TRBV12-4; D gene: TRBD2; J gene: TRBJ2-2; clone size: few; CDR3 DNA: TGTGCCAGCAGTTTGGTAGCGGGGGGCGGGGAGCTGTTTTTT; CDR3 protein: CASSLVAGGGELFF
V gene: TRBV5-1; D gene: -; J gene: TRBJ2-3; clone size: few; CDR3 DNA: TGCGCCAGCAGCCCTATCTACGGGGGCACAGATACGCAGTATTTT; CDR3 protein: CASSPIYGGTDTQYF
V gene: TRBV20-1; D gene: -; J gene: TRBJ1-4; clone size: few; CDR3 DNA: TGCAGTGCGAGAGGTCGTCAGAAAGCAACTAATGAAAAACTGTTTTTT; CDR3 protein: CSARGRQKATNEKLFF
V gene: TRBV4-1; D gene: -; J gene: TRBJ1-2; clone size: -; CDR3 DNA: TGCGCCAGCAGCCAAGAAGCGGCAGGGACAAACTATGGCTACACCTTC; CDR3 protein: CASSQEAAGTNYGYTF
V gene: TRBV7-9; D gene: -; J gene: TRBJ2-3; clone size: few; CDR3 DNA: TGTGCCAGCAGCTTGGCTGTAGCGGAGGCAGATACGCAGTATTTT; CDR3 protein: CASSLAVAEADTQYF
V gene: TRBV7-7; D gene: -; J gene: TRBJ2-2; clone size: many; CDR3 DNA: TGTGCTAGCAACCCTCCGGCCAGCCGACCGGGGGAGCTGTTTTTT; CDR3 protein: CASNPPASRPGELFF
V gene: TRBV3-1; D gene: TRBD2; J gene: TRBJ2-3; clone size: -; CDR3 DNA: TGTGCCAGCAGCCCCTATTTACGAACTAGCGGGGATGCCTTCACAGATACGCAGTATTTT; CDR3 protein: CASSPYLRTSGDAFTDTQYF
V gene: TRBV27; D gene: TRBD1; J gene: TRBJ1-1; clone size: -; CDR3 DNA: TGTGCCAGCAGTTTAGCCAGGGGGATGAACACTGAAGCTTTCTTT; CDR3 protein: CASSLARGMNTEAFF
V gene: TRBV3-1; D gene: -; J gene: TRBJ2-3; clone size: -; CDR3 DNA: TGTGCCAGCAGCCACGAAGGGGATAGCACAGATACGCAGTATTTT; CDR3 protein: CASSHEGDSTDTQYF